What follows describes a single T cell receptor (beta chain). This clone appeared a few times. No cognate antigen has been identified for it. Base qualities were left out, and no much larger clone turns up one base away. The germline V gene provides CDR1 SGHNT and CDR2 YENEEA. The CDR3 runs 14 amino acids, cysteine and phenylalanine included. Of the read, only the CDR3 DNA is kept; its 42 bases are in frame from base 1. V loses 5 bases, J loses 0 bases, and the germline ends lie 8 bases apart. The source of the sample is a study of cytotoxic CD8 clonotypes in ibrutinib-treated CLL (dated by TCRdb to the early 2020s). Some background on the complete study: The cohort included roughly 15 treatment-naive and 11 relapsed/refractory patients; 17 were IGHV unmutated. Longitudinal samples were obtainable from about 30% of the 86 participants in the trial. On average, each sample had a few hundred thousand productive templates and more than 85,000 productive rearrangements. Partial responses were observed in roughly 25 patients and complete responses in 2; after a median follow-up of 68 months, remission was maintained in 15 or so patients and progression was observed in approximately twelve. Response samples were obtained after a median of approximately twelve months of treatment, with a range of roughly 6 to 40 months. Cryopreserved peripheral blood mononuclear cells were obtained before treatment, at response, and at either sustained remission or disease progression.

General findings and caveats noted by the study authors: Baseline clonality exceeded that of age-matched healthy donors and correlated strongly with circulating CD8+ T-cell counts. Public clonotypes were rare and either contracted or stayed stable during treatment, and the rise in clonality at ibrutinib response reflected the expansion of private clonotypes. Sustained-remission and progressing patients did not have matched sampling times, and lymph node repertoires were not examined. At ibrutinib response clonality went up, during sustained remission it held steady, and at progression it dropped back toward baseline.

On a MiSeq, deep resolution sequencing aimed for a depth between 1 in 1 million and 1 in 200,000 T cells, with each clonotype covered about 9.2x on average. The immunoSEQ hsTCRB Kit was used to generate the TCR beta libraries. On the study's bioinformatics: Data were analyzed with ImmunoSEQ Data Assistant and ImmunoSEQ Analyzer, with V, D and J genes assigned per IMGT definitions. Clonality, which ranges from 0 to 1, was calculated as one minus the normalized Shannon entropy of productive rearrangement frequencies. Only overrepresented clonotypes making up at least 0.05% of the repertoire of each patient were included in the public clonotype analysis. Approximately 14 age-matched healthy donor repertoires from immuneACCESS were used as controls for clonality. The table was pulled from immuneACCESS by TCRdb, which kept in-frame rearrangements only. Such tables lose some clones; where checked, under half of the loss comes from unresolved V genes, and the rest has no known cause. D and trimming come from the DNA, and the V and J calls and clone size come from that table. Counted in this sample were 15,000 to 20,000 clones; roughly 65% of them appeared once. The leading ten clones occupy 18% of the sample.

For TCR beta library preparation, approximately 2 micrograms of genomic DNA were isolated from cryopreserved PBMCs. High-throughput TCR beta sequencing was performed on longitudinal blood samples from CLL patients receiving ibrutinib monotherapy. The patients took part in an open-label, single-center phase 2 trial of ibrutinib monotherapy. The chain was built from TRBV11-3 and TRBJ2-1, and TRBD1 may be the D gene, going by 5 matching bases. The source of this sequence is a human donor with chronic lymphocytic leukemia. The sequencing here drew on PBMCs, taken before ibrutinib treatment. The nucleotides read TGTGCCAGCAGCGCCCAGGGCTCCTACAATGAGCAGTTCTTC. This translates into CASSAQGSYNEQFF.